These 25 T cell receptor beta chains came from one sample sequenced in a study of cytomegalovirus exposure and HLA in healthy donors. In the PCR, 60 Vbeta and 13 Jbeta primers were used. Generated by immunoSEQ multiplex PCR, the TCRdb table keeps only in-frame clones and is missing some. Among over 85,000 clones listed, around 68% were seen once. Sequenced material: PBMCs. Receptor source: a female donor in good health and CMV-seronegative.

CDR3 DNA: TGTGCCAGCAGTTCCGCCGACAAAACCTACGAGCAGTACTTC. Its translation: CASSSADKTYEQYF. This chain connects TRBV28 to TRBJ2-7; no firm D call. The V end lost 4 bases, the J end lost 2 bases, and 12 bases lay between the germline ends. This CDR3 contains 14 residues. CDR1 and CDR2 (germline): MDHEN, SYDVKM. Variable domain in full (rest from reference TRBV28 and TRBJ2-7): DVKVTQSSRYLVKRTGEKVFLECVQDMDHENMFWYRQDPGLGLRLIYFSYDVKMKEKGDIPEGYSVSREKKERFSLILESASTNQTSMYLCASSSADKTYEQYFGPGTRLTVT.

This clone is labeled as medium-sized. V and J are TRBV4-3 and TRBJ2-1; 10 bases are shared with TRBD2. J gave up 4 bases and V 0 bases, and 0 bases lay outside the gene matches. CDR3 size: 15 residues. Looked up from germline, CDR1 is LGHNA and CDR2 is YSLEER. CDR3 in DNA: TGCGCCAGCAGCCAAGATAGCGGGGGGTACAATGAGCAGTTCTTC. Protein: CASSQDSGGYNEQFF.

The sample holds one count of this clone. The J gene is TRBJ1-2, the V gene TRBV28; 7 bases are a match to TRBD1. The CDR3 is 15 amino acids. The germline CDR1 and CDR2 sequences are MDHEN and SYDVKM. Trimming cost V 2 bases and J 8 bases; bases outside gene matches: 11. CDR3 in DNA: TGTGCCAGCAGTTTAGAGTTTGTGAGGGGGCGGGGCTACACCTTC. Amino acid sequence: CASSLEFVRGRGYTF.

V and J are TRBV6-5 and TRBJ1-1, with TRBD1 matching over 9 bases. CDR1 is MNHEY, CDR2 SVGAGI, per germline. J gave up 5 bases and V 4 bases, and 5 bases lay outside the gene matches. This CDR3 region has 14 residues. Here the CDR3 DNA reads TGTGCCAGCAGTTGGGGACAGGGCGGGACTGAAGCTTTCTTT. Encoded protein: CASSWGQGGTEAFF.

The chain is built from TRBV10-1 and TRBJ2-5; 8 bases map to TRBD2. J was trimmed by 0 bases and V by 7 bases; bases with no gene match: 4. From germline, CDR1 is WNHNN and CDR2 SYGVQD (reference sequence). The CDR3 loop spans 14 amino acids. The chain's CDR3 is CASNQAGDQETQYF. DNA of the CDR3: TGCGCCAGCAATCAAGCGGGAGACCAAGAGACCCAGTACTTC.

This clone was counted between two and nine times. The genes are TRBV4-1 and TRBJ1-1; 9 bases are shared with TRBD1. J was trimmed by 5 bases and V by 3 bases; bases with no gene match: 7. This CDR3 has 15 amino acids. Germline CDR1 MGHRA, CDR2 YSYEKL. The CDR3 loop reads CASSHSGTGRTEAFF. CDR3 coding DNA: TGCGCCAGCAGCCATTCCGGGACAGGGAGGACTGAAGCTTTCTTT.

This clone appeared a single time. The chain couples TRBV19 to TRBJ2-5, with 9 positions matching TRBD2. The CDR3 contains 16 residues. The V and J ends lost 4 bases and 5 bases, in that order; junction bases with no gene match: 11. Germline CDR1 is LNHDA and CDR2 is SQIVND (reference sequence). The CDR3 DNA sequence: TGTGCCAGTAGTAGATTGACTAGCGGTGTTTGGGAGACCCAGTACTTC. It yields the protein CASSRLTSGVWETQYF.

V gene TRBV2 combines with J gene TRBJ2-7; TRBD1 matches at 10 bases. The V gene's germline CDR1 is SNHLY and CDR2 FYNNEI. J was trimmed by 3 bases and V by 7 bases; bases with no gene match: 6. The CDR3 spans 14 residues. The DNA of the CDR3 is TGTGCCAGCAAGAGACAGGGGGCAAACTACGAGCAGTACTTC. This gives the protein CASKRQGANYEQYF.

The chain combines TRBV21-1 with TRBJ2-1; the D call TRBD2 from the table was never checked on the DNA. TRBV21-1 constitutes a pseudogene. This CDR3 has 16 amino acids. This chain's CDR3 is CASSKAWTSDYNEQFF. DNA for the CDR3: TGTGCCAGCAGCAAAGCGTGGACTAGCGACTACAATGAGCAGTTCTTC.

The chain carries TRBV2 and TRBJ2-5, with D uncertain. The germline CDR1 and CDR2 sequences are SNHLY and FYNNEI. The CDR3 extends over 14 amino acids. Trimming removed 7 bases at V and 2 bases at J, with 14 bases between. In DNA, the CDR3 is TGTGCCAGCACCAGGCTAACCCTTCAAGAGACCCAGTACTTC. Protein: CASTRLTLQETQYF. Based on the CDR3 plus reference TRBV2 and TRBJ2-5, the full variable domain is EPEVTQTPSHQVTQMGQEVILRCVPISNHLYFYWYRQILGQKVEFLVSFYNNEISEKSEIFDDQFSVERPDGSNFTLKIRSTKLEDSAMYFCASTRLTLQETQYFGPGTRLLVL.

This sequence joins TRBV30 and TRBJ2-7; D is ambiguous. The CDR3 sequence is 13 residues long. Germline V CDR1 and CDR2: GTSNPN, SVGIG (reference sequence). With 2 bases removed from V and 4 bases from J, the gap between germline ends came to 12 bases. Here the CDR3 DNA reads TGTGCCTGGAGTTTCGGTCACCTTTACGAGCAGTACTTC. It specifies CAWSFGHLYEQYF.

The chain employs TRBV29-1 and TRBJ2-7; 13 nucleotides match TRBD2. Unmatched junction bases numbered 4, after V lost 7 bases and J lost 1 base. Germline CDR1 SQVTM, CDR2 ANQGSEA. The CDR3 contains 14 residues. CDR3 nucleotides: TGCAGCGCTGTACTAGCGGGAGGGTCCTACGAGCAGTACTTC. It translates to CSAVLAGGSYEQYF.

The chain employs TRBV4-2 and TRBJ1-1; 9 bases fit TRBD1. The CDR3 has 15 residues. With 6 bases clipped from V and 4 bases from J, the junction kept 9 bases outside the gene matches. Germline V gene data show CDR1 as LGHNA and CDR2 as YNFKEQ. CDR3 amino acids: CASRSPGQGITEAFF. Here the CDR3 DNA reads TGTGCCAGCAGATCACCGGGACAGGGTATCACTGAAGCTTTCTTT.

The chain is built from TRBV6-5 and TRBJ1-1; TRBD1 aligns across 8 bases. The V gene end was trimmed by 5 bases and the J gene end by 1 base; junction bases not matched to a gene: 3. The germline gives CDR1 MNHEY, CDR2 SVGAGI. CDR3 length: 14 amino acids. The CDR3 DNA is TGTGCCAGCAGTAGACAGGGGTCGAACACTGAAGCTTTCTTT. Encoded protein: CASSRQGSNTEAFF.

The V call is TRBV5-1, the J call TRBJ2-5; D possibly corresponds to TRBD2 (7 bases). The germline V and J ends were trimmed by 0 bases and 2 bases, with 14 bases remaining between them. CDR1 and CDR2 (germline): SGHRS, YFSETQ. The CDR3 totals 16 residues. This CDR3 is CASSLGPAGAQETQYF. CDR3 DNA sequence: TGCGCCAGCAGCTTGGGCCCTGCGGGGGCACAAGAGACCCAGTACTTC.

The V and J genes are TRBV5-1 and TRBJ2-3, with 7 bases lining up with TRBD1. CDR3 length equals 16 residues. Per the germline V gene, CDR1 is SGHRS and CDR2 is YFSETQ. The ends lost 4 bases at V and 4 bases at J; junction bases unmatched: 12. As DNA, the CDR3 is TGCGCCAGCAGCCTCTTAGCACTAACAGGGGCAGATACGCAGTATTTT. It encodes CASSLLALTGADTQYF.

The chain couples TRBV11-2 to TRBJ1-1, with D perhaps matching TRBD1 (5 bases). V lost 1 base and J 7 bases, leaving 16 bases between the germline ends. The CDR3 has 15 amino acids. Germline CDR1 is SGHAT and CDR2 is FQNNGV. The CDR3 DNA reads TGTGCCAGCAGCTTAGTCTATGGGGGGTCAGATGAAGCTTTCTTT. Residues: CASSLVYGGSDEAFF.

The rearrangement uses TRBV28 and TRBJ1-2; D remains unclear. CDR3 size: 15 residues. Looked up from germline, CDR1 is MDHEN and CDR2 is SYDVKM. V lost 7 bases and J 0 bases, leaving 15 bases between the germline ends. The CDR3: CASTLLGIANYGYTF. The CDR3 DNA follows: TGTGCCAGCACCCTCTTGGGCATCGCTAACTATGGCTACACCTTC.

This sequence joins TRBV5-4 and TRBJ2-1, with 9 bases aligning to TRBD2. The length of the CDR3 is 15 residues. V shed 2 bases, J shed 2 bases, and the junction held 2 bases outside the gene matches. Germline loops: CDR1 SGHNT, CDR2 YYREEE (reference sequence). The CDR3 DNA reads TGTGCCAGCAGCTTTGGCGGGGGGGCCTACAATGAGCAGTTCTTC. Its translation is CASSFGGGAYNEQFF.

This rearrangement joins TRBV11-3 to TRBJ2-7, with 9 bases identical to TRBD1. Germline lookup yields CDR1 SGHNT and CDR2 YENEEA. With 3 bases clipped from V and 5 bases from J, the junction kept 8 bases outside the gene matches. This CDR3 spans 15 amino acids. The CDR3 loop reads CASSFRGQGIHEQYF. DNA for the CDR3: TGTGCCAGCAGCTTTAGGGGACAGGGAATTCACGAGCAGTACTTC.

The rearrangement joins TRBV30 to TRBJ1-1, with D unresolved. Germline CDR1 is GTSNPN and CDR2 is SVGIG (reference sequence). V was trimmed by 2 bases and J by 0 bases, leaving 7 bases between them. The CDR3 is 13 amino acids. The CDR3 sequence is CAWSRLMNTEAFF. CDR3 bases: TGTGCCTGGAGTCGACTTATGAACACTGAAGCTTTCTTT.

This rearrangement joins TRBV29-1 to TRBJ2-5, with D uncertain. Trimming removed 7 bases at V and 0 bases at J, with 9 bases between. The CDR3 spans 12 residues. CDR1 is SQVTM and CDR2 is ANQGSEA in the germline V gene. This chain's CDR3 is CSAQWYQETQYF. The CDR3 region has the DNA TGCAGCGCCCAGTGGTACCAAGAGACCCAGTACTTC.

The chain carries TRBV4-1 and TRBJ2-7; TRBD2 aligns across 13 bases. The CDR3 is 15 amino acids. Germline CDR1 reads MGHRA; CDR2 reads YSYEKL. Trimming cost V 2 bases and J 4 bases; bases outside gene matches: 2. CDR3 bases: TGCGCCAGCAGCCAACGACTAGCGGGAGGTTACGAGCAGTACTTC. Translated: CASSQRLAGGYEQYF.

The chain recombines TRBV6-1 with TRBJ2-1; tentative D call: TRBD2 (7 bases). V lost 2 bases and J lost 6, with 20 bases in between. Per germline, CDR1 MNHNS and CDR2 SASEGT. The CDR3 spans 17 residues. The CDR3 sequence is CASSEPRGGGRRNEQFF. The CDR3 region has the DNA TGTGCCAGCAGTGAACCCCGGGGCGGGGGCCGACGCAATGAGCAGTTCTTC.

This chain joins TRBV7-9 and TRBJ2-7; possible D gene TRBD2, 6 bases. This CDR3 spans 12 amino acids. The V gene's germline CDR1 is SEHNR and CDR2 FQNEAQ (reference sequence). Trimming cost V 6 bases and J 5 bases, with 11 bases left between them. CDR3: CASSPRGDEQYF. The CDR3, as DNA: TGTGCCAGCAGTCCACGCGGGGACGAGCAGTACTTC.